This note documents a single T cell receptor beta chain sequence. Its antigen is not identified. Unique molecular identifiers were incorporated when the TCRbeta library was constructed. Each CDR3 protein is one row after TCRdb ran MiXCR on the PCR reads. The sample lists fewer than 150,000 distinct CDR3 sequences, under 25% seen once, with over 9.5% in the top ten. This entry belongs to a study of T-cell reconstitution after alpha-beta-depleted transplantation in children. Overall study findings and caveats: Several patients had high TCRbeta diversity at day 60; it came from surviving recipient T cells and thymic progenitors. Roughly two months post-transplant, alpha-beta T cells reportedly originated from several hundred graft clones that had expanded. T-cell counts and diversity at one year post-transplant came mainly from newly produced T cells.

The ends were cut back, 1 base at V and 3 bases at J, with 14 bases in the middle. This CDR3 spans 16 amino acids. The TCR was taken from a male patient aged 2 to 9 who had a stem cell transplant for chronic granulomatous disease, so the T cells may come from the graft donor. Sample: PBMCs, mostly from graft donor cells, taken 180 days after TCRalphabeta/CD19-depleted stem cell transplant. The chain is built from TRBV12-3 or TRBV12-4 and TRBJ2-3, with D tentatively TRBD2 (6 bases). The CDR3 reads CASSLVLAGYTDTQYF. The CDR3 region has the DNA TGTGCCAGCAGTTTAGTACTCGCGGGATATACAGATACGCAGTATTTT.